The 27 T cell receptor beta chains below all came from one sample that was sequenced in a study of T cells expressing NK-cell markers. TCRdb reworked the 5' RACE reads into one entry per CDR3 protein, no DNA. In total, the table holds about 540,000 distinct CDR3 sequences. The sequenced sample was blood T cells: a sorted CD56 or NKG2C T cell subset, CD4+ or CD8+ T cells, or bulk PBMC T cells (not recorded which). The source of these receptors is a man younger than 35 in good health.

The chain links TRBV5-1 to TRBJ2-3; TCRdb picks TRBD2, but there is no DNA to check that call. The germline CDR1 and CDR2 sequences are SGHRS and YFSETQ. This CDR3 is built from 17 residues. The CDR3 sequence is CASSLRTLGGGADTQYF.

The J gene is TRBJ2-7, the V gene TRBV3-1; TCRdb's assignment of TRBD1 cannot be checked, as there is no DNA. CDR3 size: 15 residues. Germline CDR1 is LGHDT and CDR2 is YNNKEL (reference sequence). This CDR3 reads CASSYRTVGGTEQYF.

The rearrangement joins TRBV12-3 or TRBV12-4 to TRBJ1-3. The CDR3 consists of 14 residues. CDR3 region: CASHLFRTGNTIYF.

CDR3 sequence reads: CASSWTSGTTEQFF. V is TRBV6-5 and J is TRBJ2-1; TCRdb gives TRBD2 as the D gene, but with no DNA this cannot be confirmed. CDR3 size: 14 residues. The V gene's germline CDR1 is MNHEY and CDR2 SVGAGI.

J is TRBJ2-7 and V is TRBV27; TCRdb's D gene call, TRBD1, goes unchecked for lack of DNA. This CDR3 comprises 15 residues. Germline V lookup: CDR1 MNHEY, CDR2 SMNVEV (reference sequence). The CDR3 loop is CASSFQGQGFFEQYF.

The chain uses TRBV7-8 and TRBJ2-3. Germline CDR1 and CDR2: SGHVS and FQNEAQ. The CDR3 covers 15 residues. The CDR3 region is CASSISGSRTDTQYF. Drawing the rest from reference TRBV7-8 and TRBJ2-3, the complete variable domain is GAGVSQSPRYKVAKRGQDVALRCDPISGHVSLFWYQQALGQGPEFLTYFQNEAQLDKSGLPSDRFFAERPEGSVSTLKIQRTQQEDSAVYLCASSISGSRTDTQYFGPGTRLTVL.

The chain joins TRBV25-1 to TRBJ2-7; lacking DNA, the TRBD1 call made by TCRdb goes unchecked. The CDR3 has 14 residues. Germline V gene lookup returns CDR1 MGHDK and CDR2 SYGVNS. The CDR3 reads CASSTGFPNYEQYF.

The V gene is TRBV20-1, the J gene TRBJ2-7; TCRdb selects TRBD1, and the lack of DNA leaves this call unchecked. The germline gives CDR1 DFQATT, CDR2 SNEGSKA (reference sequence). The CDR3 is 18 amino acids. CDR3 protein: CSARKSPGQRAMRYEQYF.

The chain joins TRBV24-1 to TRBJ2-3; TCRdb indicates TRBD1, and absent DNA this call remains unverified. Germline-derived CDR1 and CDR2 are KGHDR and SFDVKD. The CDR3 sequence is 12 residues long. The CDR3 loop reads CTTSVGGDTQYF.

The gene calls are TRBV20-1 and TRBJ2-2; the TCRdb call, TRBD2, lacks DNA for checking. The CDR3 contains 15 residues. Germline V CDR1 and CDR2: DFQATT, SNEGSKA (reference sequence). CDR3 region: CSASSRAGGHGELFF.

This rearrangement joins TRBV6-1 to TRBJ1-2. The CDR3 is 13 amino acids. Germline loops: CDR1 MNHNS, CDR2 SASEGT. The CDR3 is CASGSTLNYGYTF.

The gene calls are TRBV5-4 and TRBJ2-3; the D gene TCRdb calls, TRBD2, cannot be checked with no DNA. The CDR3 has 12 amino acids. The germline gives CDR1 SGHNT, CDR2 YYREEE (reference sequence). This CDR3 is CASNGRADTQYF. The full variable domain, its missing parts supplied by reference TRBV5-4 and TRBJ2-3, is ETGVTQSPTHLIKTRGQQVTLRCSSQSGHNTVSWYQQALGQGPQFIFQYYREEENGRGNFPPRFSGLQFPNYSSELNVNALELDDSALYLCASNGRADTQYFGPGTRLTVL.

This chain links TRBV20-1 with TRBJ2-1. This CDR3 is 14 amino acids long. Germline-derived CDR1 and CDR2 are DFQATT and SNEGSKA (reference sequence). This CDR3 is CSARDLNGISEQFF.

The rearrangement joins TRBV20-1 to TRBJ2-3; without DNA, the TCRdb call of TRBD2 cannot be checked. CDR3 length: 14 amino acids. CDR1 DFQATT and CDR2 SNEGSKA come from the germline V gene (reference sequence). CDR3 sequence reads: CSASDQARRGTQYF.

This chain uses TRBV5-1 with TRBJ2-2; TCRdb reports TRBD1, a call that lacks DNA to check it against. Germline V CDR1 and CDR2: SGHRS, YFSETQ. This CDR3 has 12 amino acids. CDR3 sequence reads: CASTGSTGELFF.

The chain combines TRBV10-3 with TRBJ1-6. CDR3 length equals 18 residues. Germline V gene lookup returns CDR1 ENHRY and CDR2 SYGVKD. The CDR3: CAISESKLSGSYNSPLHF.

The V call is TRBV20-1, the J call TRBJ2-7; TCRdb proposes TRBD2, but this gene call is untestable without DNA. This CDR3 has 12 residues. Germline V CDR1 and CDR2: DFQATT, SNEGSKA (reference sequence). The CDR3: CSAPYTSNEQYF.

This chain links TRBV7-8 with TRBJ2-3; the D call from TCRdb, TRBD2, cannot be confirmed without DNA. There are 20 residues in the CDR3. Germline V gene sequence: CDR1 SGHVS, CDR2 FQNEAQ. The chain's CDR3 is CASSLAPGLGLAASTDTQYF.

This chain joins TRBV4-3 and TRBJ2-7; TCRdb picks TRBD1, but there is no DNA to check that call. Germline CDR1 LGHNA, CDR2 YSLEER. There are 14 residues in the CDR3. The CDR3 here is CASSQDLRGLEQYF.

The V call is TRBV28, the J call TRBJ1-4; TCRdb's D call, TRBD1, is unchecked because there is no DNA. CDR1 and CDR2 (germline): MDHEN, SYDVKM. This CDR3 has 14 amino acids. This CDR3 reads CASSLGGQGRKLFF.

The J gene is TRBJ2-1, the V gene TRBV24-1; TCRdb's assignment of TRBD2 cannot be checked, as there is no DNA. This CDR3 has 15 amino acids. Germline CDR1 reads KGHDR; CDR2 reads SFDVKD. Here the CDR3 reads CATVGSGGRDNEQFF.

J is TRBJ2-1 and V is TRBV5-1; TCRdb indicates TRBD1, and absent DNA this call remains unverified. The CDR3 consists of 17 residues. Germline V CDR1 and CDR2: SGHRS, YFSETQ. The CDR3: CASSSLGGGRAFDEQFF.

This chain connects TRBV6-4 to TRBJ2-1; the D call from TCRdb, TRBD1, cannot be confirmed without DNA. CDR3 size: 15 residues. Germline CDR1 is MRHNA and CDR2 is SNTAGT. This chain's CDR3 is CASRPDRGRNNEQFF.

CDR3 residues: CASRSEASRYTGELFF. The chain has TRBV5-1 and TRBJ2-2; as DNA is missing, the TRBD2 call by TCRdb cannot be tested. Per germline, CDR1 SGHRS and CDR2 YFSETQ. The CDR3 extends over 16 amino acids. The full variable domain, its missing parts supplied by reference TRBV5-1 and TRBJ2-2, is KAGVTQTPRYLIKTRGQQVTLSCSPISGHRSVSWYQQTPGQGLQFLFEYFSETQRNKGNFPGRFSGRQFSNSRSEMNVSTLELGDSALYLCASRSEASRYTGELFFGEGSRLTVL.

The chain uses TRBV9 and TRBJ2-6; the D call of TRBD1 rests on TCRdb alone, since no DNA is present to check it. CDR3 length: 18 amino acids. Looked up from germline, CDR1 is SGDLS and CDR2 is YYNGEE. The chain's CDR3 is CASSGQGQSPSGANVLTF. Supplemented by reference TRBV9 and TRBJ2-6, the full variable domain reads DSGVTQTPKHLITATGQRVTLRCSPRSGDLSVYWYQQSLDQGLQFLIQYYNGEERAKGNILERFSAQQFPDLHSELNLSSLELGDSALYFCASSGQGQSPSGANVLTFGAGSRLTVL.

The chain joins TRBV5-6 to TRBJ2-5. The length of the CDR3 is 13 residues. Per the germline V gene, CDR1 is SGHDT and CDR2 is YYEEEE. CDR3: CASSQPMSETQYF.

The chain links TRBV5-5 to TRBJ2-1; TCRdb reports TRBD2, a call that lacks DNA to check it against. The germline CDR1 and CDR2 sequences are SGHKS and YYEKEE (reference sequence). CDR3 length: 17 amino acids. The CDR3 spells CASSLALLAGVYNEQFF.